This TCR beta chain was found in a study of blood T cell repertoires in COVID-19. About the research overall: Spain, Italy and the United States supplied samples that represented acute and convalescent COVID-19. The analysed material was cDNA or gDNA that came from T cells, B-cell-depleted T cells, or PBMCs.

Some clones are missing from TCRdb's copy, which holds only in-frame ones; the method was immunoSEQ multiplex PCR. The data hold some 150,000 clones, with approximately 83% observed a single time. With 5 bases clipped from V and 5 bases from J, the junction kept 6 bases outside the gene matches. This CDR3 has 13 residues. Germline loops: CDR1 LNHDA, CDR2 SQIVND (reference sequence). This sequence was found in a human donor in a cohort sampled during active COVID-19. The sample consisted of peripheral blood. The chain uses TRBV19 and TRBJ2-7, with 7 nucleotides matching TRBD2. DNA of the CDR3: TGTGCCAGTAGTCCCCCGGGGAGGGACGAGCAGTACTTC. Protein sequence: CASSPPGRDEQYF.